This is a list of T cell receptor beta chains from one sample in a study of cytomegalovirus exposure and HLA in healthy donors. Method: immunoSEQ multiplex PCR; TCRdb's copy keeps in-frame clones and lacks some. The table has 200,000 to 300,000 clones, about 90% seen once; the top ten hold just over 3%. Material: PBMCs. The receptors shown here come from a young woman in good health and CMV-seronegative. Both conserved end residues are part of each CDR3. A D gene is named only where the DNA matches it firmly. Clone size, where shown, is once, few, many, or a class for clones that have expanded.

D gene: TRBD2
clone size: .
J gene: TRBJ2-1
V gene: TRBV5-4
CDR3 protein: CASSTGTSGSYEQFF
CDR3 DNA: TGTGCCAGCAGCACCGGGACTAGCGGGAGCTATGAGCAGTTCTTC

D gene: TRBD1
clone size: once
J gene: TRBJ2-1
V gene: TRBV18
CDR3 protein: CASSPRDRGPDEQFF
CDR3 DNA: TGTGCCAGCTCACCCCGGGACAGGGGGCCGGATGAGCAGTTCTTC

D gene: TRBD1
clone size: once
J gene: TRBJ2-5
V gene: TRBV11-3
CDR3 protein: CASSSLGTGGVKTQYF
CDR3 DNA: TGTGCCAGCAGCTCACTCGGGACAGGGGGCGTGAAGACCCAGTACTTC

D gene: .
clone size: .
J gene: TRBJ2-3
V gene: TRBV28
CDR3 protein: CASSFQSWDTQYF
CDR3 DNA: TGTGCCAGCAGTTTTCAATCTTGGGATACGCAGTATTTT

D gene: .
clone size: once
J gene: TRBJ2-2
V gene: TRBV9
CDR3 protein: CASSPVTGELFF
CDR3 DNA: TGTGCCAGCAGCCCCGTCACCGGGGAGCTGTTTTTT

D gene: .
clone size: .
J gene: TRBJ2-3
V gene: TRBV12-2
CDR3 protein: CARNRGLAGPLASTDTQYF
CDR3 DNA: TGTGCAAGGAATCGGGGACTAGCGGGGCCCCTGGCTAGCACAGATACGCAGTATTTT

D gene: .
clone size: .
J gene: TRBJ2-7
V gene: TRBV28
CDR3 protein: CASSLIGTSYEQYF
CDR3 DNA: TGTGCCAGCAGTTTGATAGGTACGTCCTACGAGCAGTACTTC

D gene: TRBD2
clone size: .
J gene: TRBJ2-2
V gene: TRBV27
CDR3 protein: CASSPSRLAGGSGELFF
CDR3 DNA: TGTGCCAGCAGTCCTTCCCGGCTAGCGGGAGGTTCCGGGGAGCTGTTTTTT

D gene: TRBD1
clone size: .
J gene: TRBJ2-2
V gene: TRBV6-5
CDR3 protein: CASSYDQGAAGELFF
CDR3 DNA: TGTGCCAGCAGTTACGACCAGGGGGCAGCCGGGGAGCTGTTTTTT

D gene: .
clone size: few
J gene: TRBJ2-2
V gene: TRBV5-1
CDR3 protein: CASTASGRENTGELFF
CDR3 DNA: TGCGCCAGCACCGCCTCGGGACGGGAGAACACCGGGGAGCTGTTTTTT

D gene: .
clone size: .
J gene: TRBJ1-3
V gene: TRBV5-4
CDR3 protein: CASSPTDSGSGNTIYF
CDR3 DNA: TGTGCCAGCAGCCCCACCGACAGCGGCTCTGGAAACACCATATATTTT

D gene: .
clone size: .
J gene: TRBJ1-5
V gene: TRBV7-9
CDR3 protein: CASSDNDSPNQPQHF
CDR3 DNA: TGTGCCAGCAGCGATAACGACAGCCCTAATCAGCCCCAGCATTTT

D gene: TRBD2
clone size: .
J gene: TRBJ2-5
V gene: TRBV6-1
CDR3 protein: CASSALAGGEETQYF
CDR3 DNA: TGTGCCAGCAGCGCACTAGCGGGAGGCGAAGAGACCCAGTACTTC

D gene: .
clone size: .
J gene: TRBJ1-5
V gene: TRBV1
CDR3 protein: CTSYYLGNSNQPQHF
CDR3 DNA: TGCACCAGCTATTACCTAGGGAATAGCAATCAGCCCCAGCATTTT

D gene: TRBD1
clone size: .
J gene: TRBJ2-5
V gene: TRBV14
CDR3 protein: CASSQDGTGVRQTQYF
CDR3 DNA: TGTGCCAGCAGCCAAGATGGGACAGGGGTTAGACAGACCCAGTACTTC

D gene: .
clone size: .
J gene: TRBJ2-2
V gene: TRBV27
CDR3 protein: CASQPGLNTGELFF
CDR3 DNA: TGTGCCAGCCAGCCCGGACTGAACACCGGGGAGCTGTTTTTT

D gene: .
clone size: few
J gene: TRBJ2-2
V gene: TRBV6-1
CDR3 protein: CASSEVPASGELFF
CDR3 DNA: TGTGCCAGCAGTGAAGTCCCAGCGAGCGGGGAGCTGTTTTTT

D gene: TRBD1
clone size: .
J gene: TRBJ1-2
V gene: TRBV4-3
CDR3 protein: CASSQPDRVRWGYTF
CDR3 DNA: TGCGCCAGCAGCCAACCCGACAGGGTCAGGTGGGGCTACACCTTC

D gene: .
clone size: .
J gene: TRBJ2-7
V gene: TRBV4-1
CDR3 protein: CASSQDRVSYEQYF
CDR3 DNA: TGCGCCAGCAGCCAAGATAGAGTTTCCTACGAGCAGTACTTC

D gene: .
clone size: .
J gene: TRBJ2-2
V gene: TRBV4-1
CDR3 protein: CASSPGGRGAGELFF
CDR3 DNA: TGCGCCAGCAGCCCTGGAGGGCGCGGCGCCGGGGAGCTGTTTTTT

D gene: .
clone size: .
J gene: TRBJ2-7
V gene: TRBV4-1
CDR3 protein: CASSQAPGQSYEQYF
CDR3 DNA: TGCGCCAGCAGCCAAGCTCCTGGACAGTCCTACGAGCAGTACTTC

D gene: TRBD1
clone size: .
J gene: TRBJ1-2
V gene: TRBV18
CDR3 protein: CASSSRQGAENYGYTF
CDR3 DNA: TGTGCCAGCTCATCTAGACAGGGGGCGGAGAACTATGGCTACACCTTC

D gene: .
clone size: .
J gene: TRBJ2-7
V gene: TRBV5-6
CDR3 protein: CASSLIQALSSYEQYF
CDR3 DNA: TGTGCCAGCAGCTTGATTCAAGCGTTGAGCTCCTACGAGCAGTACTTC

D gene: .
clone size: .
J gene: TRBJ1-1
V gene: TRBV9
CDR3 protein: CASNSQGNTEAFF
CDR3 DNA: TGTGCCAGCAATTCCCAGGGGAACACTGAAGCTTTCTTT

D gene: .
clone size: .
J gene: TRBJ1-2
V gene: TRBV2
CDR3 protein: CASSEAPGRSLSGYTF
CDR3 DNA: TGTGCCAGCAGCGAAGCCCCGGGACGGAGTTTGAGTGGCTACACCTTC

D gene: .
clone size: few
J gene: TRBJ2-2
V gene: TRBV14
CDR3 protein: CASSQDLGTGELFF
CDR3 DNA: TGTGCCAGCAGCCAAGATTTGGGCACCGGGGAGCTGTTTTTT

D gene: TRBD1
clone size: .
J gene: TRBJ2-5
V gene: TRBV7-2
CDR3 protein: CASSFATGYQETQYF
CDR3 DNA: TGTGCCAGCAGCTTCGCGACAGGGTACCAAGAGACCCAGTACTTC

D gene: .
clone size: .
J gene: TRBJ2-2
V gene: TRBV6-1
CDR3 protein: CASSDNGGTGELFF
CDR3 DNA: TGTGCCAGCAGCGACAACGGTGGGACCGGGGAGCTGTTTTTT

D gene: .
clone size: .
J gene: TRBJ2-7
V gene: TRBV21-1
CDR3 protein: CASSKAGVQYF
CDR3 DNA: TGTGCCAGCAGCAAGGCGGGAGTACAGTACTTC

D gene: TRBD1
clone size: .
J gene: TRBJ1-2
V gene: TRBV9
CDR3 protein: CASSVALGTGLNGYTF
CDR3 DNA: TGTGCCAGCAGCGTAGCTTTGGGGACAGGGCTCAATGGCTACACCTTC

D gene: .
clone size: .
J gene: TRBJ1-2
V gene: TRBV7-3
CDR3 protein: CASSESGGYGYTF
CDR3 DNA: TGTGCCAGCAGCGAATCTGGGGGGTATGGCTACACCTTC

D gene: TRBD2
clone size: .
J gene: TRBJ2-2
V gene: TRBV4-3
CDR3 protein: CASSQMTSGRKVPGELFF
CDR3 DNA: TGCGCCAGCAGCCAAATGACTAGCGGGAGAAAGGTCCCCGGGGAGCTGTTTTTT

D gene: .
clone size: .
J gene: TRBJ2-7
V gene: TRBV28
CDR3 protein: CASSIRGAYEQYF
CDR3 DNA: TGTGCCAGCAGCATCCGGGGCGCCTACGAGCAGTACTTC

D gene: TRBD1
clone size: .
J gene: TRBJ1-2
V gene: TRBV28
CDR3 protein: CASTTTVGDRGYYGYTF
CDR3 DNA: TGTGCCAGCACCACCACGGTCGGGGACAGGGGCTACTATGGCTACACCTTC

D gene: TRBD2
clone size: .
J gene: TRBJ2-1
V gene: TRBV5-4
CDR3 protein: CASSLGLAGRNEQFF
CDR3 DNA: TGTGCCAGCAGCTTGGGGCTAGCGGGCCGCAATGAGCAGTTCTTC

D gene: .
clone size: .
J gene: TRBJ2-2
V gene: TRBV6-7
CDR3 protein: CASTCYVTATGELFF
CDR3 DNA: TGTGCCAGCACCTGCTATGTGACCGCCACCGGGGAGCTGTTTTTT

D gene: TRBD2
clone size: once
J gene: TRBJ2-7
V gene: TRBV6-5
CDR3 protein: CASSYSGTRGYEQYF
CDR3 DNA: TGTGCCAGCAGTTACTCCGGGACTAGAGGTTACGAGCAGTACTTC

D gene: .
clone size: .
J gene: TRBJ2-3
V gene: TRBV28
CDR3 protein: CASTDWGATDTQYF
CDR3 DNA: TGTGCCAGCACCGATTGGGGAGCGACAGATACGCAGTATTTT

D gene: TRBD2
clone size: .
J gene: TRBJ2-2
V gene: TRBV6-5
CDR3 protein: CASSYEASGRELFF
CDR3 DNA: TGTGCCAGCAGTTACGAAGCTAGCGGTAGGGAGCTGTTTTTT

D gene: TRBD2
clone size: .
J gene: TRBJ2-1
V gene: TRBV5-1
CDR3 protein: CASSLAGATYNEQFF
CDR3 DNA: TGCGCCAGCAGCCTAGCGGGAGCCACCTACAATGAGCAGTTCTTC

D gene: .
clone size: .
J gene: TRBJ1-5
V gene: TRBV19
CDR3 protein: CASSRVVRPGIRPQHF
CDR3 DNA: TGTGCCAGTAGTAGGGTCGTGAGACCCGGAATTAGGCCCCAGCATTTT

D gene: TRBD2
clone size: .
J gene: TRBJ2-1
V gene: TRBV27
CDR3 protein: CASTPSGGIYNEQFF
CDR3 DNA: TGTGCCAGCACCCCTTCGGGGGGGATCTACAATGAGCAGTTCTTC

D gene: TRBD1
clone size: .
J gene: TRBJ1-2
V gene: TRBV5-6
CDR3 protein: CASSPGQGVSYGYTF
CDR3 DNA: TGTGCCAGCAGCCCGGGACAGGGGGTATCATATGGCTACACCTTC

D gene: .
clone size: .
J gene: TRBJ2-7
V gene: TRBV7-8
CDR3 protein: CASSSDSGASYEQYF
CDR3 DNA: TGTGCCAGCAGCTCGGATAGCGGAGCATCCTACGAGCAGTACTTC

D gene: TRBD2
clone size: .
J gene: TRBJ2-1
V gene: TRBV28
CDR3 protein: CASEASGSNPSIHNEQFF
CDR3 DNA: TGTGCCAGCGAGGCTAGCGGGAGCAACCCATCGATACACAATGAGCAGTTCTTC

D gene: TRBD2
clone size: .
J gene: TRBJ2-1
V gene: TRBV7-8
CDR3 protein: CASSLAGLALNEQFF
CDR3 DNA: TGTGCCAGCAGCTTAGCCGGACTAGCGCTGAATGAGCAGTTCTTC

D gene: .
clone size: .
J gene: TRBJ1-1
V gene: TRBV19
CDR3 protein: CASKSGGTEAFF
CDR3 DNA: TGTGCCAGTAAGTCCGGAGGGACTGAAGCTTTCTTT

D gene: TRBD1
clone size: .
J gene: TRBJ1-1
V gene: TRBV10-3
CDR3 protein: CAISESQGAGNTEAFF
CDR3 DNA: TGTGCCATCAGTGAGTCCCAGGGGGCCGGGAACACTGAAGCTTTCTTT

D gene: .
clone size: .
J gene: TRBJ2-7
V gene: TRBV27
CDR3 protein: CASRATGYEQYF
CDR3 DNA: TGTGCCAGCAGGGCAACTGGATACGAGCAGTACTTC

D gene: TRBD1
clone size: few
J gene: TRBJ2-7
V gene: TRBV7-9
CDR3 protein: CASSLASTGAYEQYF
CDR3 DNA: TGTGCCAGCAGCTTAGCGTCTACAGGGGCCTACGAGCAGTACTTC

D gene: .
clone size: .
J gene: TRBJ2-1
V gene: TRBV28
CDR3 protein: CASSFYGSYNEQFF
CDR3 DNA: TGTGCCAGCAGTTTTTACGGGAGTTACAATGAGCAGTTCTTC

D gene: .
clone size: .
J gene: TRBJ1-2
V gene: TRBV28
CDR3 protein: CAASHNYGYTF
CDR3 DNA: TGTGCCGCCTCGCATAACTATGGCTACACCTTC

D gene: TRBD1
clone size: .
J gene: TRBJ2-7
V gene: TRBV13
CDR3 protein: CASSLGTGPEQYF
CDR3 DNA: TGTGCCAGCAGCCTCGGGACAGGCCCCGAGCAGTACTTC

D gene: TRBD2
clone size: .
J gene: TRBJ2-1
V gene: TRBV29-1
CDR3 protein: CSVDKLAGGEQFF
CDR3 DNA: TGCAGCGTTGATAAGCTAGCGGGTGGTGAGCAGTTCTTC